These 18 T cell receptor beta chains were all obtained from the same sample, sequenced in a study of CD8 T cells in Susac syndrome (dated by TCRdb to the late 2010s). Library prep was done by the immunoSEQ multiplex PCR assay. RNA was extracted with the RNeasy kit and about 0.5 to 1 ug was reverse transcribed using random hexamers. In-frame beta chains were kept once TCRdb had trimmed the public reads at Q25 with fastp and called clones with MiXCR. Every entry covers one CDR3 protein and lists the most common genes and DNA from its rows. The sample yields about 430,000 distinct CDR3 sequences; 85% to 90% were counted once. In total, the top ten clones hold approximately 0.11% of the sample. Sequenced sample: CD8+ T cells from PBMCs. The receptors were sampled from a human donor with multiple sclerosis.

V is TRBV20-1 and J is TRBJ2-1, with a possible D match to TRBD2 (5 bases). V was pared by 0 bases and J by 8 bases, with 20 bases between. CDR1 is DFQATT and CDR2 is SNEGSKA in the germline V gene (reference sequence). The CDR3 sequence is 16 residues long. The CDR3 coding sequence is TGCAGTGCTAGAGAAGAACATGGCGGGCGCGAGGATGAGCAGTTCTTC. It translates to CSAREEHGGREDEQFF.

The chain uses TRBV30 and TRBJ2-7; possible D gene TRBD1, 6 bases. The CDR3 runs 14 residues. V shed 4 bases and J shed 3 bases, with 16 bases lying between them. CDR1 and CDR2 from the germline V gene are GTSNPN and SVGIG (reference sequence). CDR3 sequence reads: CAWNRRDTIYEQYF. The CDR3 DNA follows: TGTGCCTGGAACCGCCGGGACACCATCTACGAGCAGTACTTC.

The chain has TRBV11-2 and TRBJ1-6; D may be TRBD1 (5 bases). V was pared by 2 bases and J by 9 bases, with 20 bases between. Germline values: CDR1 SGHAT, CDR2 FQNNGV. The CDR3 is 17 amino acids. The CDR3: CASSLWRGATVGSPLHF. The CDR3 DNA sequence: TGTGCCAGCAGCTTATGGAGGGGTGCCACCGTAGGTTCACCCCTCCACTTT.

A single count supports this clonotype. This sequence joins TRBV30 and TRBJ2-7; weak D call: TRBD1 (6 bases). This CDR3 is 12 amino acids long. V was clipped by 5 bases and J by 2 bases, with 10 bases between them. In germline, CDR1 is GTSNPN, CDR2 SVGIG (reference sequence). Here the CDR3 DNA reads TGTGCCTGGCTACAGGGTCCCTACGAGCAGTACTTC. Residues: CAWLQGPYEQYF. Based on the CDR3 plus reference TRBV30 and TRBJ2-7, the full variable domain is SQTIHQWPATLVQPVGSPLSLECTVEGTSNPNLYWYRQAAGRGLQLLFYSVGIGQISSEVPQNLSASRPQDRQFILSSKKLLLSDSGFYLCAWLQGPYEQYFGPGTRLTVT.

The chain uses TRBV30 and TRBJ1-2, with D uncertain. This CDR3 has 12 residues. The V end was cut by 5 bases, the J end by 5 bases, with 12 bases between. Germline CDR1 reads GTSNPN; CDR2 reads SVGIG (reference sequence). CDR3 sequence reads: CAWGSWAYGYTF. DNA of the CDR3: TGTGCCTGGGGTAGCTGGGCGTATGGCTACACCTTC.

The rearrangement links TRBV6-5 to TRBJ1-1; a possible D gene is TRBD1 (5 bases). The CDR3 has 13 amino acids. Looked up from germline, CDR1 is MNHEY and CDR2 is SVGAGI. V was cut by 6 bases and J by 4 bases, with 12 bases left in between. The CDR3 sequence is CASRPYRGTEAFF. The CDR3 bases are TGTGCCAGCAGACCCTATAGGGGCACTGAAGCTTTCTTT.

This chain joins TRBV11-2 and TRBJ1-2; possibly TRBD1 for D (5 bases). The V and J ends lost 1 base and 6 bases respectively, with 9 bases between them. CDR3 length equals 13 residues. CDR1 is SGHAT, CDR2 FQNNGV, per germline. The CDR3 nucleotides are TGTGCCAGCAGCTTAGTGGGGGGTCATGGCTACACCTTC. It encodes CASSLVGGHGYTF.

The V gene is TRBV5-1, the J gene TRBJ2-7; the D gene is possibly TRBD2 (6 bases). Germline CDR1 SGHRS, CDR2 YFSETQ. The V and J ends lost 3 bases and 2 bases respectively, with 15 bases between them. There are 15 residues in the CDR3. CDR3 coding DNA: TGCGCCAGCAGCTGGGAGGCAGGGCCCCCCTACGAGCAGTACTTC. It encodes CASSWEAGPPYEQYF.

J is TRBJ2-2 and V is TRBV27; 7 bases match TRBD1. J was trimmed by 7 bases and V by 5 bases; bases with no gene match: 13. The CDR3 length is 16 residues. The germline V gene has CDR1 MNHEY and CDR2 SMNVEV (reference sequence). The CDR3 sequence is CASSLPGTALGGELFF. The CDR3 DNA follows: TGTGCCAGCAGTCTGCCCGGGACAGCACTGGGCGGGGAGCTGTTTTTT.

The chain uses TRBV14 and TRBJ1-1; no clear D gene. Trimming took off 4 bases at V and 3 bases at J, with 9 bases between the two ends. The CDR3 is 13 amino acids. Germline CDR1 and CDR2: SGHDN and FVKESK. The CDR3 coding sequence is TGTGCCAGCAGCCTGGCCGGGCACACTGAAGCTTTCTTT. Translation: CASSLAGHTEAFF.

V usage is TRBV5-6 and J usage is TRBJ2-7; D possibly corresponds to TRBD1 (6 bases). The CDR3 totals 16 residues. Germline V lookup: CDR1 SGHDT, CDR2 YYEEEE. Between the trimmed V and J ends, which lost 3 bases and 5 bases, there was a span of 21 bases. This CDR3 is CASSSPARQGHDEQYF. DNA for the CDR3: TGTGCCAGCAGCTCCCCGGCGCGGCAGGGGCACGACGAGCAGTACTTC.

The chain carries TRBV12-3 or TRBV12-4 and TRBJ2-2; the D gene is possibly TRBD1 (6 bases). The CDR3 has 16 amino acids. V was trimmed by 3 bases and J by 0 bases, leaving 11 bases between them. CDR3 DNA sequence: TGTGCCAGCAGTTTCAAAGGGACAACGAACACCGGGGAGCTGTTTTTT. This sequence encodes CASSFKGTTNTGELFF.

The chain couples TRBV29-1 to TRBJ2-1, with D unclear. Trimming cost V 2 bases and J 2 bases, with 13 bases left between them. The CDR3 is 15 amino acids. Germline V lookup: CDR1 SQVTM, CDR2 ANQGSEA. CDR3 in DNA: TGCAGCGTTGAAACCCCCCAGACGCCCTACAATGAGCAGTTCTTC. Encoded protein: CSVETPQTPYNEQFF.

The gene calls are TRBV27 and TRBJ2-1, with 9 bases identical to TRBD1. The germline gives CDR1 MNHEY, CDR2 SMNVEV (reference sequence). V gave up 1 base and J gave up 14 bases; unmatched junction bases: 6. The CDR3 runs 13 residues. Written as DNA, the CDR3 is TGTGCCAGCAGTTTATGGCGGGGACAGGGAGAGTTCTTC. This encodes CASSLWRGQGEFF.

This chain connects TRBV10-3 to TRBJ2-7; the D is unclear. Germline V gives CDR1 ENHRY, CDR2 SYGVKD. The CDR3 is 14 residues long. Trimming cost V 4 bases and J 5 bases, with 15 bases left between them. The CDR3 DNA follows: TGTGCCATCAGTGGGGCCCGCTTTTCTCACGAGCAGTACTTC. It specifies CAISGARFSHEQYF.

The CDR3 here is CASRDGVNTEAFF. Written as DNA, the CDR3 is TGCGCCAGCAGGGACGGAGTAAACACTGAAGCTTTCTTT. The gene calls are TRBV5-1 and TRBJ1-1; D call uncertain. Trimming cost V 5 bases and J 2 bases, with 10 bases left between them. Germline CDR1 SGHRS, CDR2 YFSETQ. The CDR3 spans 13 residues.

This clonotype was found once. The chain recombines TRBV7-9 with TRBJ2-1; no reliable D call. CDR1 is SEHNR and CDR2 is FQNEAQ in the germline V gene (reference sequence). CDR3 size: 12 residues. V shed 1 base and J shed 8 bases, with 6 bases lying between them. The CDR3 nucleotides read TGTGCCAGCAGCTTAGAAAGCGATGAGCAGTTCTTC. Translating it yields CASSLESDEQFF.

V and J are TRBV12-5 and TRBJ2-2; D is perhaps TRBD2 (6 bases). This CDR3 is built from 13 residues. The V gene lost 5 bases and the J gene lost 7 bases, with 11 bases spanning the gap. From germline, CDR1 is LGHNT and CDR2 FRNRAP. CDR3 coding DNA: TGTGCTAGTGGTCTCGGGGACTTCGGGGAGCTGTTTTTT. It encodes CASGLGDFGELFF.